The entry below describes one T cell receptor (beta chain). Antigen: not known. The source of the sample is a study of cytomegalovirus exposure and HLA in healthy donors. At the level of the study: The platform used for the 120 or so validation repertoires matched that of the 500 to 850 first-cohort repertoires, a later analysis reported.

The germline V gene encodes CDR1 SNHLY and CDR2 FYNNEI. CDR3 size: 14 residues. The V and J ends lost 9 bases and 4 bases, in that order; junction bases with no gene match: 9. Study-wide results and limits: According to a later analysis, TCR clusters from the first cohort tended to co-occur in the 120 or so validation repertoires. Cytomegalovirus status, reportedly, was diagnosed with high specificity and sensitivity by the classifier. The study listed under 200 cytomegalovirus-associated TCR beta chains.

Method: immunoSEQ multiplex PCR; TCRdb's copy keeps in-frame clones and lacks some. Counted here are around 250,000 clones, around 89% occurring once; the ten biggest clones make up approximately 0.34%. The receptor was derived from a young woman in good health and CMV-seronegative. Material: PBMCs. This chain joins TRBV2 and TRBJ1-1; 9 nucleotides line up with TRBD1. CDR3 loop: CARVPGQGTTEAFF. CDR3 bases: TGTGCCAGGGTACCGGGACAGGGAACCACTGAAGCTTTCTTT.